Shown below are 30 T cell receptor beta chains from a single sample sequenced in a study of shared clonotypes between healthy human individuals. TCRdb keeps only in-frame clones here, not all; method: immunoSEQ multiplex PCR. Of about 2.3 million clones in the sample, approximately 95% are singletons; the top ten hold 0.39%. The sample taken for sequencing was naive CD4+ T cells from PBMCs. The subset is: CD45RA+ positively selected. These receptors all stem from a man aged 18 to 29 in good health. Some clones in this sample may be carry-over from other donors' samples.

This chain connects TRBV7-6 to TRBJ2-3; 8 positions match TRBD1. The CDR3 length is 17 residues. Germline V lookup: CDR1 SGHVS, CDR2 FNYEAQ. The V segment lost 6 bases and the J segment 0 bases; nucleotides outside the gene matches: 11. The DNA for the CDR3 is TGTGCCAGCAGAGGGACAGGAAATTCTTATAGCACAGATACGCAGTATTTT. Amino acid sequence: CASRGTGNSYSTDTQYF.

The genes are TRBV30 and TRBJ2-5; perhaps D is TRBD1 or TRBD2 (5 bases each). There are 13 residues in the CDR3. In germline, CDR1 is GTSNPN, CDR2 SVGIG (reference sequence). Trimming removed 0 bases from V and 4 bases from J, with 9 bases in between. CDR3 amino acids: CAWSVLGGETQYF. The CDR3 bases are TGTGCCTGGAGTGTACTTGGGGGAGAGACCCAGTACTTC. The entire variable domain, with the rest obtained from reference TRBV30 and TRBJ2-5, is as follows: SQTIHQWPATLVQPVGSPLSLECTVEGTSNPNLYWYRQAAGRGLQLLFYSVGIGQISSEVPQNLSASRPQDRQFILSSKKLLLSDSGFYLCAWSVLGGETQYFGPGTRLLVL.

This chain joins TRBV7-8 and TRBJ2-5; TRBD2 aligns across 8 bases. From germline, CDR1 is SGHVS and CDR2 FQNEAQ. CDR3 length: 15 residues. J was trimmed by 1 base and V by 8 bases; bases with no gene match: 9. CDR3 coding DNA: TGTGCCAGCTCCCTTGTCGGGAGGGGCCAAGAGACCCAGTACTTC. This encodes CASSLVGRGQETQYF.

On this clone: Different DNA sequences within this sample yield the same CDR3. The chain combines TRBV2 with TRBJ1-5, with a tentative D call TRBD1 (6 bases). Germline V gene lookup returns CDR1 SNHLY and CDR2 FYNNEI. Trimming shortened V by 9 bases and J by 2 bases, and 8 bases separated the two germline ends. The CDR3 has 12 amino acids. The CDR3 sequence is CASRQGNQPQHF. The CDR3 DNA reads TGTGCCAGTCGACAGGGCAATCAGCCCCAGCATTTT.

This clone was recorded only once. This rearrangement joins TRBV15 to TRBJ2-1, with 8 nucleotides matching TRBD2. V shed 1 base and J 5 bases; nucleotides not matched to a gene: 13. Looked up from germline, CDR1 is LNHNV and CDR2 is YYDKDF (reference sequence). This CDR3 has 18 amino acids. The CDR3 bases are TGTGCCACCAGCAGAGGACCCCTTAGGACTAGCTCAAACAATGAGCAGTTCTTC. Its protein is CATSRGPLRTSSNNEQFF.

The chain is built from TRBV30 and TRBJ1-1; TRBD1 matches 9 bases. Germline-derived CDR1 and CDR2 are GTSNPN and SVGIG (reference sequence). V lost 3 bases to trimming and J lost 4 bases; unmatched junction nucleotides: 6. This CDR3 region has 14 residues. CDR3 coding DNA: TGTGCCTGGAGCCACGACAGGGGGAGCACTGAAGCTTTCTTT. Its protein product is CAWSHDRGSTEAFF.

For this clone: In the same sample, other DNA sequences code for this CDR3. CDR3 sequence reads: CASSLVQGTDTQYF. Written as DNA, the CDR3 is TGCGCCAGCAGCTTGGTCCAGGGCACAGATACGCAGTATTTT. The chain has TRBV5-1 and TRBJ2-3; D is uncertain. V lost 0 bases and J 1 base, leaving 6 bases between the germline ends. Germline V gene lookup returns CDR1 SGHRS and CDR2 YFSETQ. The CDR3 contains 14 residues.

This chain joins TRBV2 and TRBJ2-1; D gene ambiguous. The CDR3 has 11 residues. The germline V gene encodes CDR1 SNHLY and CDR2 FYNNEI. V lost 3 bases and J lost 8, with 5 bases in between. The CDR3: CASSDTYEQFF. The DNA for the CDR3 is TGTGCCAGCAGTGACACGTATGAGCAGTTCTTC.

The V and J genes are TRBV5-1 and TRBJ2-3, with TRBD2 matching 12 bases. V shed 3 bases, J shed 2 bases, and the junction held 4 bases outside the gene matches. This CDR3 is built from 16 residues. CDR1 is SGHRS and CDR2 is YFSETQ in the germline V gene. CDR3 residues: CASSSGLAGFTDTQYF. In DNA form, the CDR3 reads TGCGCCAGCAGCTCTGGACTAGCGGGGTTCACAGATACGCAGTATTTT.

This clone was picked up one time. The chain recombines TRBV4-1 with TRBJ1-5, with unresolved D. The CDR3 contains 16 residues. The V end lost 1 base, the J end lost 3 bases, and 13 bases lay between the germline ends. CDR1 and CDR2 (germline): MGHRA, YSYEKL. The DNA of the CDR3 is TGCGCCAGCAGCCAAGGCCGCGGCAGATCCAATCAGCCCCAGCATTTT. Translation gives CASSQGRGRSNQPQHF.

Only one count was recorded for this clone. The chain recombines TRBV5-1 with TRBJ2-3; possibly TRBD2 for D (6 bases). With 0 bases removed from V and 0 bases from J, the gap between germline ends came to 17 bases. CDR3 length: 18 amino acids. Per germline, CDR1 SGHRS and CDR2 YFSETQ. CDR3 bases: TGCGCCAGCAGCTTGGGGGGGTATAGCGGTTCTAGCACAGATACGCAGTATTTT. Protein product: CASSLGGYSGSSTDTQYF.

This clone was recorded once. The J gene is TRBJ2-3, the V gene TRBV25-1; D gene ambiguous. The CDR3 extends over 14 amino acids. In germline, CDR1 is MGHDK, CDR2 SYGVNS. Written as DNA, the CDR3 is TGTGCTACAACTGGTGGACCGAGCACAGATACGCAGTATTTT. Its protein is CATTGGPSTDTQYF.

The chain recombines TRBV30 with TRBJ2-7; 8 bases fit TRBD2. The CDR3 covers 16 residues. Germline CDR1 is GTSNPN and CDR2 is SVGIG (reference sequence). Trimming took 4 bases from V and 5 from J; bases not matched to a gene: 16. CDR3 sequence reads: CAWIRPESGRYNEQYF. CDR3 DNA: TGTGCCTGGATTCGACCGGAGAGCGGGAGATATAACGAGCAGTACTTC.

The chain joins TRBV28 to TRBJ1-3; no clear D gene. Trimming took 2 bases from V and 10 from J, leaving 12 bases between them. There are 13 residues in the CDR3. Germline CDR1 and CDR2: MDHEN and SYDVKM. The CDR3: CASSLRRGSTIYF. Written as DNA, the CDR3 is TGTGCCAGCAGTTTAAGACGGGGAAGTACCATATATTTT. The full variable domain, with the rest looked up from reference TRBV28 and TRBJ1-3, is DVKVTQSSRYLVKRTGEKVFLECVQDMDHENMFWYRQDPGLGLRLIYFSYDVKMKEKGDIPEGYSVSREKKERFSLILESASTNQTSMYLCASSLRRGSTIYFGEGSWLTVV.

The chain recombines TRBV28 with TRBJ1-5, with D possibly matching TRBD1 (5 bases). There are 15 residues in the CDR3. The ends were cut back, 9 bases at V and 0 bases at J, with 15 bases in the middle. Germline V gene sequence: CDR1 MDHEN, CDR2 SYDVKM. In DNA, the CDR3 is TGTGCCAGTACCGGACACCCCAATAGCAATCAGCCCCAGCATTTT. Translation gives CASTGHPNSNQPQHF.

The chain carries TRBV11-2 and TRBJ1-2, with a weak D call TRBD1 (6 bases). The germline V and J ends were trimmed by 2 bases and 4 bases, with 8 bases remaining between them. The CDR3 loop spans 13 amino acids. Per the germline V gene, CDR1 is SGHAT and CDR2 is FQNNGV. The CDR3 region has the DNA TGTGCCAGCAGCTTATCGGGGGCCTATGGCTACACCTTC. Its translation is CASSLSGAYGYTF.

The V gene is TRBV28, the J gene TRBJ2-5; the D is unclear. From germline, CDR1 is MDHEN and CDR2 SYDVKM. Deletions cut 6 bases from V and 4 bases from J, with 21 bases between. This CDR3 is built from 16 residues. This chain's CDR3 is CASSSPHPSPRETQYF. The CDR3 DNA reads TGTGCCAGCAGCTCCCCACACCCTTCCCCTCGAGAGACCCAGTACTTC. Full variable domain (outside the CDR3, taken from reference TRBV28 and TRBJ2-5): DVKVTQSSRYLVKRTGEKVFLECVQDMDHENMFWYRQDPGLGLRLIYFSYDVKMKEKGDIPEGYSVSREKKERFSLILESASTNQTSMYLCASSSPHPSPRETQYFGPGTRLLVL.

CDR3 nucleotides: TGTGCCAGCAGTTACTCAACAGCCCCCTCCTACGAGCAGTACTTC. Protein sequence: CASSYSTAPSYEQYF. The gene calls are TRBV6-5 and TRBJ2-7, with D uncertain. Germline V gives CDR1 MNHEY, CDR2 SVGAGI. Trimming took off 0 bases at V and 0 bases at J, with 9 bases between the two ends. The CDR3 is 15 residues long.

The chain has TRBV28 and TRBJ2-3; D unclear. Germline CDR1 reads MDHEN; CDR2 reads SYDVKM. There are 13 residues in the CDR3. The V and J ends lost 6 bases and 1 base respectively, with 8 bases between them. The CDR3 loop reads CASSRPGTDTQYF. The CDR3 nucleotides are TGTGCCAGCAGCCGGCCGGGCACAGATACGCAGTATTTT.

The J gene is TRBJ2-5, the V gene TRBV2; D unclear. Deletions cut 2 bases from V and 2 bases from J, with 9 bases between. Germline CDR1 reads SNHLY; CDR2 reads FYNNEI. The CDR3 consists of 14 residues. In nucleotides, the CDR3 is TGTGCCAGCAGTGAAAGCGCCTTGCAAGAGACCCAGTACTTC. Translated: CASSESALQETQYF.

This clone is a singleton in its sample. This chain links TRBV6-6 with TRBJ1-5; maybe TRBD1 (5 bases). V was cut by 5 bases and J by 2 bases, with 10 bases left in between. Per germline, CDR1 MNHNY and CDR2 SVGAGI (reference sequence). The CDR3 length is 14 residues. The CDR3 spells CASSRLQGNQPQHF. For the CDR3, the DNA is TGTGCCAGCAGTCGACTACAGGGCAATCAGCCCCAGCATTTT.

The chain has TRBV6-6 and TRBJ1-5; D is ambiguous. CDR1 and CDR2 (germline): MNHNY, SVGAGI (reference sequence). V gave up 6 bases and J gave up 0 bases, with 6 bases separating them. This CDR3 has 13 residues. CDR3 region: CASSLNSNQPQHF. The CDR3 DNA sequence: TGTGCCAGCAGCCTCAATAGCAATCAGCCCCAGCATTTT.

As regards this clone: The same CDR3 is also encoded by other DNA sequences in this sample. The J gene is TRBJ2-1, the V gene TRBV9, with D unresolved. CDR1 is SGDLS, CDR2 YYNGEE, per germline. V was trimmed by 0 bases and J by 3 bases, leaving 7 bases between them. The CDR3 is 14 amino acids. This CDR3 is CASSVVSNYNEQFF. The CDR3, as DNA: TGTGCCAGCAGCGTAGTTTCCAACTACAATGAGCAGTTCTTC.

This sequence joins TRBV28 and TRBJ1-2, with 7 bases lining up with TRBD1. Germline lookup yields CDR1 MDHEN and CDR2 SYDVKM. The CDR3 is made up of 17 amino acids. V shed 4 bases and J 5 bases; nucleotides not matched to a gene: 16. The CDR3 protein is CASSSQTGRIRGYGYTF. The CDR3, as DNA: TGTGCCAGCAGTTCCCAGACAGGGAGGATAAGGGGTTATGGCTACACCTTC.

The chain is built from TRBV25-1 and TRBJ2-2, with 7 bases that match TRBD1. The CDR3 has 17 amino acids. Germline CDR1 reads MGHDK; CDR2 reads SYGVNS. V lost 4 bases, J lost 0 bases, and 8 bases stayed unmatched. The CDR3 region is CASSGQGRQTNTGELFF. The DNA for the CDR3 is TGTGCCAGCAGTGGACAGGGCAGGCAAACGAACACCGGGGAGCTGTTTTTT.

The J gene is TRBJ2-7, the V gene TRBV11-1, with 8 bases fitting TRBD1. This CDR3 region has 15 residues. CDR1 and CDR2 from the germline V gene are SGHAT and FQDESV (reference sequence). Trimming removed 1 base from V and 2 bases from J; junction bases left unmatched: 4. The CDR3, as DNA: TGTGCCAGCAGCTTAGTCGGACAGGGAGCCTACGAGCAGTACTTC. Translated: CASSLVGQGAYEQYF. Combining the CDR3 with reference TRBV11-1 and TRBJ2-7 gives the whole variable domain EAEVAQSPRYKITEKSQAVAFWCDPISGHATLYWYRQILGQGPELLVQFQDESVVDDSQLPKDRFSAERLKGVDSTLKIQPAELGDSAMYLCASSLVGQGAYEQYFGPGTRLTVT.

This clone was detected only a few times. This sequence joins TRBV19 and TRBJ1-5; no firm D call. The V and J ends lost 5 bases and 6 bases respectively, with 17 bases between them. The CDR3 loop spans 15 amino acids. Germline CDR1 LNHDA, CDR2 SQIVND (reference sequence). CDR3 sequence reads: CASSGERGFSQPQHF. CDR3 DNA sequence: TGTGCCAGTAGTGGGGAAAGAGGATTCAGTCAGCCCCAGCATTTT.

This clone was observed once. This chain uses TRBV28 with TRBJ2-4, with 13 bases aligning to TRBD2. CDR1 is MDHEN, CDR2 SYDVKM, per germline. The CDR3 totals 20 residues. After removal of 6 bases from V and 0 bases from J, the junction contained 14 bases not matched to a gene. CDR3 sequence reads: CASRPTSGLAGLLAKNIQYF. In DNA form, the CDR3 reads TGTGCCAGCAGACCAACCTCGGGACTAGCGGGATTACTAGCCAAAAACATTCAGTACTTC.

With regard to this clone: Distinct nucleotide sequences in the sample also encode this CDR3. This chain uses TRBV18 with TRBJ2-5; 7 nucleotides line up with TRBD2. The CDR3 runs to 14 residues. The germline CDR1 and CDR2 sequences are KGHSH and LQKENI. V lost 2 bases and J lost 8; bases outside the gene matches: 8. The CDR3 loop reads CASSPSLGGETQYF. CDR3 nucleotide sequence: TGTGCCAGCTCACCAAGCCTTGGGGGGGAAACCCAGTACTTC.

The rearrangement joins TRBV10-1 to TRBJ2-3; TRBD2 matches at 8 bases. The junction had 5 bases not matched to a gene; V was cut back by 3 bases and J by 3 bases. The germline V gene has CDR1 WNHNN and CDR2 SYGVQD (reference sequence). CDR3 length equals 15 residues. The CDR3 loop is CASSEREGRTDTQYF. As DNA, the CDR3 is TGCGCCAGCAGTGAACGGGAGGGTCGTACAGATACGCAGTATTTT.